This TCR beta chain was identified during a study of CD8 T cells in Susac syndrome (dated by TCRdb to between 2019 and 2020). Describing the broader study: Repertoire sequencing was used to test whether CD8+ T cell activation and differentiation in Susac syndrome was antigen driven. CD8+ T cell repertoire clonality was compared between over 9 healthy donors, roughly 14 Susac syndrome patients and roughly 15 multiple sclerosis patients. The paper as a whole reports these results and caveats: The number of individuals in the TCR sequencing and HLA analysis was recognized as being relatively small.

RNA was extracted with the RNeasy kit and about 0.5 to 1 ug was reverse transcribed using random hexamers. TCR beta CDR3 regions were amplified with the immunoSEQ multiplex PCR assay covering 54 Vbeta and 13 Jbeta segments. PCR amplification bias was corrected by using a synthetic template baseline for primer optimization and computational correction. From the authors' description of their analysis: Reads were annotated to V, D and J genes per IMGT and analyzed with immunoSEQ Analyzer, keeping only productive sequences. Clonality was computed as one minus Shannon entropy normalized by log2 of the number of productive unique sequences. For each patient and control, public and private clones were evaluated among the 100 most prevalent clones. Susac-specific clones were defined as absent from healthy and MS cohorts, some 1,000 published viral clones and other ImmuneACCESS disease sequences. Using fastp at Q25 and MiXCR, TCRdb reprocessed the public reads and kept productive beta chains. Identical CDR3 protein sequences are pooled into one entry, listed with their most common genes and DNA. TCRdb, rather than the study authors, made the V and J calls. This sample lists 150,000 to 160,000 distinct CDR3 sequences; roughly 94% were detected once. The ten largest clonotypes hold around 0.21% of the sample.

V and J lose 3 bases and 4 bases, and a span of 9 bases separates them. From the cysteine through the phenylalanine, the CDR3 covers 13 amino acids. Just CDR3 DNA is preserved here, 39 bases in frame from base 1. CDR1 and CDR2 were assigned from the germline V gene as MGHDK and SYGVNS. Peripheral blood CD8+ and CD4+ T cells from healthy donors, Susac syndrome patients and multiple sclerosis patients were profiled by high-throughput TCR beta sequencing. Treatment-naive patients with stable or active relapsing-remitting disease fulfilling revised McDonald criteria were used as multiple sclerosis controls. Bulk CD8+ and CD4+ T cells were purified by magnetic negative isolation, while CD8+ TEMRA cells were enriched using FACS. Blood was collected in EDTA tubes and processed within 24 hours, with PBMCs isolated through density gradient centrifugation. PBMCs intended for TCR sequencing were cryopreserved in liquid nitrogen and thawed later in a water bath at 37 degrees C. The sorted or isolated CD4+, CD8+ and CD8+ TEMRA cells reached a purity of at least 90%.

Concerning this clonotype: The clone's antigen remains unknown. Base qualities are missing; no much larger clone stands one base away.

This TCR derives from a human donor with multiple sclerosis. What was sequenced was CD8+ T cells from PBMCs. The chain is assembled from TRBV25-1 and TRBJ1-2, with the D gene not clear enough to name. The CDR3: CASSDPTGYGYTF. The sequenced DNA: TGTGCCAGCAGTGACCCAACCGGCTATGGCTACACCTTC.